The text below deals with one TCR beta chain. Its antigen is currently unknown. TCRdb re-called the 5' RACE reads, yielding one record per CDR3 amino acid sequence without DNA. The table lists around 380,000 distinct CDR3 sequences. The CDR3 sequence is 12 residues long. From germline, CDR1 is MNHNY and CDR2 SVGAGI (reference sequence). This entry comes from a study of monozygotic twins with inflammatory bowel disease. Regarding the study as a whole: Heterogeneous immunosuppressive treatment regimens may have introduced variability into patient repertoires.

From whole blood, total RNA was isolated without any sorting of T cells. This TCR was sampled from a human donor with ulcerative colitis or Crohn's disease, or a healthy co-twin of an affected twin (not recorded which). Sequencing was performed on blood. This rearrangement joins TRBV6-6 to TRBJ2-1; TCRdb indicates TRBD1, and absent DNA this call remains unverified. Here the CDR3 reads CATSPRGNEQFF.